The 17 T cell receptor beta chains given below trace back to one sample, sequenced in a study of CD8+ T cells in alopecia areata. Following extraction, RNA underwent reverse transcription to cDNA, which served as the sequencing template. Data came from immunoSEQ multiplex PCR; TCRdb stores just in-frame clones and leaves some out. The sample lists about 170,000 clones; about 54% were seen once. Treatment given: oral pan-JAK inhibitor, 5-10 mg twice daily. The source material was CD4+ T cells sorted from blood, sampled at approximately week 56, from a patient treated with tofacitinib. The receptors come from a human donor with alopecia areata.

The V and J genes are TRBV5-6 and TRBJ2-4; TRBD2 aligns across 8 bases. Germline V gives CDR1 SGHDT, CDR2 YYEEEE. The V gene end was trimmed by 4 bases and the J gene end by 7 bases; junction bases not matched to a gene: 7. The CDR3 has 14 residues. The CDR3 region is CASSLQRGSNIQYF. The CDR3 nucleotides read TGTGCCAGCAGCCTTCAGCGGGGGAGCAACATTCAGTACTTC.

This clone has only one observation. The chain links TRBV25-1 to TRBJ2-3; D might be TRBD1 (5 bases). Trimming shortened V by 0 bases and J by 2 bases, and 9 bases separated the two germline ends. Germline CDR1 and CDR2: MGHDK and SYGVNS. This CDR3 contains 15 residues. This CDR3 is CASSEYQGSTDTQYF. The CDR3 nucleotides read TGTGCCAGCAGTGAATATCAGGGATCCACAGATACGCAGTATTTT.

This chain links TRBV29-1 with TRBJ1-1; 7 bases are shared with TRBD1. V was pared by 7 bases and J by 1 base, with 15 bases of the junction left unmatched. There are 16 residues in the CDR3. Per germline, CDR1 SQVTM and CDR2 ANQGSEA. The CDR3 DNA reads TGCAGCGCCCAGAAGTGGACAGGCCACGGGAACACTGAAGCTTTCTTT. This gives the protein CSAQKWTGHGNTEAFF.

The chain uses TRBV7-8 and TRBJ2-7; tentatively, D is TRBD2 (6 bases). Germline CDR1 reads SGHVS; CDR2 reads FQNEAQ. V lost 3 bases and J 0 bases, leaving 12 bases between the germline ends. CDR3 length: 15 residues. The CDR3 nucleotides read TGTGCCAGCAGCTTTACCGGGGGACCCTCCTACGAGCAGTACTTC. It is translated as CASSFTGGPSYEQYF.

CDR3 region: CASSPTFRGRRDTEAFF. The CDR3 DNA reads TGTGCCAGCAGTCCTACCTTCAGGGGCCGCCGGGACACTGAAGCTTTCTTT. J is TRBJ1-1 and V is TRBV27, with D tentatively TRBD1 (6 bases). Trimming took off 5 bases at V and 3 bases at J, with 22 bases between the two ends. Germline values: CDR1 MNHEY, CDR2 SMNVEV (reference sequence). The CDR3 contains 17 residues.

The chain joins TRBV4-2 to TRBJ1-2; D is possibly TRBD1 (5 bases). V lost 4 bases and J 4 bases, leaving 7 bases between the germline ends. Germline CDR1 reads LGHNA; CDR2 reads YNFKEQ. The CDR3 runs 12 residues. The CDR3 here is CASSRTGYGYTF. The CDR3 nucleotides are TGTGCCAGCAGCCGAACAGGCTATGGCTACACCTTC.

The table lists this clone with a few counts. The chain is built from TRBV29-1 and TRBJ2-3; weak D call: TRBD2 (5 bases). Germline V gives CDR1 SQVTM, CDR2 ANQGSEA. Trimming stripped 5 bases from V and 0 bases from J, with 12 bases between. The CDR3 has 14 residues. The DNA of the CDR3 is TGCAGCGTTTATCACGGCGGGAGCACAGATACGCAGTATTTT. Its protein is CSVYHGGSTDTQYF.

The chain carries TRBV19 and TRBJ2-1; 13 nucleotides agree with TRBD2. J lost 4 bases, V lost 5 bases, and 8 bases had no gene match. CDR3 length: 17 residues. Germline V lookup: CDR1 LNHDA, CDR2 SQIVND (reference sequence). CDR3 sequence: CASSPTSGGASYNEQFF. The CDR3 region has the DNA TGTGCCAGTAGTCCTACTAGCGGGGGGGCCTCTTACAATGAGCAGTTCTTC.

The CDR3, as DNA: TGTGCCAGCAGCACTTCCCTAACTGGAAACACCATATATTTT. Translation gives CASSTSLTGNTIYF. The chain links TRBV9 to TRBJ1-3, with D uncertain. Trimming removed 4 bases from V and 2 bases from J, with 10 bases in between. CDR3 length: 14 amino acids. CDR1 is SGDLS, CDR2 YYNGEE, per germline.

This clone was seen a few times. V is TRBV2 and J is TRBJ2-1; D unresolved. Trimming removed 8 bases at V and 2 bases at J, with 10 bases between. The CDR3 length is 13 residues. Germline V gives CDR1 SNHLY, CDR2 FYNNEI. The CDR3 coding sequence is TGTGCCAGCGCTTCTGAGCCCTACAATGAGCAGTTCTTC. Residues: CASASEPYNEQFF. The variable domain in full, completed from reference TRBV2 and TRBJ2-1, reads EPEVTQTPSHQVTQMGQEVILRCVPISNHLYFYWYRQILGQKVEFLVSFYNNEISEKSEIFDDQFSVERPDGSNFTLKIRSTKLEDSAMYFCASASEPYNEQFFGPGTRLTVL.

This clone turned up a few times. The same CDR3 can be traced to other DNA sequences in this sample. The chain uses TRBV29-1 and TRBJ2-5; no reliable D call. The germline gives CDR1 SQVTM, CDR2 ANQGSEA. The CDR3 totals 11 residues. Trimming pared 4 bases from V and 5 bases from J, leaving 8 bases between. CDR3 in DNA: TGCAGCGTTGGAGGCCGGGAGACCCAGTACTTC. Amino acids: CSVGGRETQYF.

DNA for the CDR3: TGTGCCAGCAGGGACAGGGGAACCGGGGAGCTGTTTTTT. It translates to CASRDRGTGELFF. The rearrangement links TRBV2 to TRBJ2-2; 9 bases map to TRBD1. Germline V lookup: CDR1 SNHLY, CDR2 FYNNEI. CDR3 length equals 13 residues. V gave up 6 bases and J gave up 5 bases; unmatched junction bases: 1.

This clone came up a few times. This sequence joins TRBV29-1 and TRBJ1-2; D is undetermined. This CDR3 region has 11 residues. Germline loops: CDR1 SQVTM, CDR2 ANQGSEA. Trimming removed 4 bases from V and 8 bases from J, with 11 bases in between. As DNA, the CDR3 is TGCAGCGTTGCGGGTGCTTACGGCTACACCTTC. Translation: CSVAGAYGYTF.

This clone occurred once. V and J are TRBV19 and TRBJ2-7; possibly TRBD1 for D (6 bases). V was pared by 4 bases and J by 6 bases, with 13 bases between. This CDR3 region has 13 residues. Per the germline V gene, CDR1 is LNHDA and CDR2 is SQIVND (reference sequence). CDR3 loop: CASSTGQWTEQYF. In DNA form, the CDR3 reads TGTGCCAGTAGTACAGGACAGTGGACCGAGCAGTACTTC.

This sequence joins TRBV5-5 and TRBJ1-5, with D possibly being TRBD1 (6 bases). The ends were cut back, 2 bases at V and 1 base at J, with 10 bases in the middle. The CDR3 is 15 residues long. Germline V CDR1 and CDR2: SGHKS, YYEKEE (reference sequence). The CDR3, as DNA: TGTGCCAGCAGCTTCGGGGGGCTAAGCAATCAGCCCCAGCATTTT. It is translated as CASSFGGLSNQPQHF.

This chain joins TRBV5-4 and TRBJ2-5; D uncertain. The CDR3 has 13 amino acids. V gave up 4 bases and J gave up 0 bases, with 7 bases separating them. Germline CDR1 is SGHNT and CDR2 is YYREEE (reference sequence). Here the CDR3 DNA reads TGTGCCAGCAGCGGTATAGACCAAGAGACCCAGTACTTC. This gives the protein CASSGIDQETQYF.

The rearrangement joins TRBV25-1 to TRBJ2-7, with 7 bases fitting TRBD1. The length of the CDR3 is 14 residues. With V trimmed by 2 bases and J by 7 bases, 8 bases remained unmatched. CDR1 and CDR2 (germline): MGHDK, SYGVNS. In nucleotides, the CDR3 is TGTGCCAGCAGTGAACCTACAGGGGTGGGGGAGCAGTACTTC. Amino acids: CASSEPTGVGEQYF.